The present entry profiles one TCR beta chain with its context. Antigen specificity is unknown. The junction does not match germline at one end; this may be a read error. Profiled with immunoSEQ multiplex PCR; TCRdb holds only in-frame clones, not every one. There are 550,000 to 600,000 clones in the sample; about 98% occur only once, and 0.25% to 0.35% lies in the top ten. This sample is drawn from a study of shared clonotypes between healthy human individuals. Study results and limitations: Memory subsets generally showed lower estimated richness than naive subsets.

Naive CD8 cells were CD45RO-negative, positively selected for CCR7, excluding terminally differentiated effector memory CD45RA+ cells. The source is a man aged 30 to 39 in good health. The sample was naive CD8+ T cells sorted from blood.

CDR3 protein: CASSSPGGSADTQYF. The DNA of the CDR3 is TGTGCCAGCTCATCACCTGGGGGGAGCGCAGATACGCAGTATTTT. The chain joins TRBV18 to TRBJ2-3, with D possibly TRBD2 on 6 matching bases. CDR3 size: 15 residues. Per the germline V gene, CDR1 is KGHSH and CDR2 is LQKENI. Together with reference TRBV18 and TRBJ2-3, the CDR3 gives the full variable domain: NAGVMQNPRHLVRRRGQEARLRCSPMKGHSHVYWYRQLPEEGLKFMVYLQKENIIDESGMPKERFSAEFPKEGPSILRIQQVVRGDSAAYFCASSSPGGSADTQYFGPGTRLTVL.